Here is one T cell receptor (beta chain) with its context. Its antigen is currently unknown. The germline V gene encodes CDR1 LGHNA and CDR2 YSLEER. Losses at the gene ends were 4 bases for V and 1 base for J; bases not matched to a gene: 3. This CDR3 comprises 14 residues. The data originate from a study of T cell repertoires in cytomegalovirus infection. TCRdb passed the reads through MiXCR, listing each CDR3 protein once. The sample records tens of thousands of distinct CDR3 sequences, 45% to 50% being singletons. The J gene is TRBJ2-7, the V gene TRBV4-3, with 8 bases aligning to TRBD1. The input for sequencing was CD8+ T cells from cultured PBMCs, taken from culture after CMV antigen stimulation. This receptor was identified in a human donor in good health (CMV status not recorded). Some clones in this sample may be carry-over from other donors' samples. The chain's CDR3 is CASSPGTGSYEQYF. The CDR3 DNA is TGCGCCAGCAGCCCGGGGACAGGATCCTACGAGCAGTACTTC.